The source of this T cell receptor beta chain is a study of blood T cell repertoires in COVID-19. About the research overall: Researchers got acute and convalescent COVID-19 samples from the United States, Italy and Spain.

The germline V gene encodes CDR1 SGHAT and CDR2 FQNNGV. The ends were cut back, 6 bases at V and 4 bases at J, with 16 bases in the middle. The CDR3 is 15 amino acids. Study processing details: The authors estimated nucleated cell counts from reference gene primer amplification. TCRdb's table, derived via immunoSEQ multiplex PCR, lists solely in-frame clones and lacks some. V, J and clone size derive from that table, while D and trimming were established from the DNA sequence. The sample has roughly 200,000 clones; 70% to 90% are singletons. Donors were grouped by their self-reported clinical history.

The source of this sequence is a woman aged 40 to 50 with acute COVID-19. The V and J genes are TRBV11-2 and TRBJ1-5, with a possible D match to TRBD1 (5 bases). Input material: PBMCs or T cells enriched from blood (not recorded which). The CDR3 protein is CASSVLGQGNQPQHF. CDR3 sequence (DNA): TGTGCCAGCAGTGTTCTCGGGCAGGGAAATCAGCCCCAGCATTTT.